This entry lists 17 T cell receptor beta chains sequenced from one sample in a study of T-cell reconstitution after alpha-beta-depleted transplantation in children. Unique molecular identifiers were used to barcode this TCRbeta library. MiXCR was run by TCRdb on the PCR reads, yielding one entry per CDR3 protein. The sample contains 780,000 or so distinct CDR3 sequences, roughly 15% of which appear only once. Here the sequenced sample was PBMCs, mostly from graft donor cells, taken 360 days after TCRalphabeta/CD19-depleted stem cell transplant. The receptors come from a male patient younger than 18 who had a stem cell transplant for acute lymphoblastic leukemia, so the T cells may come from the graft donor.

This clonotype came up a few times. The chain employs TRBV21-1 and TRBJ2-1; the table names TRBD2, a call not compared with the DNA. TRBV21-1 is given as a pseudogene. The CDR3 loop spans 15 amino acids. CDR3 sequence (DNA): TGTGCCAGCAGTAGCGGGACTTACTCCTACAATGAGCAGTTCTTC. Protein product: CASSSGTYSYNEQFF.

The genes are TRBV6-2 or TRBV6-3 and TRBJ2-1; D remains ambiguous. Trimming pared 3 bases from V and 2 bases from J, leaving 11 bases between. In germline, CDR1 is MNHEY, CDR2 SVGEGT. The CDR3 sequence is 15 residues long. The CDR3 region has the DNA TGTGCCAGCAGTTATAGGGAACCTACCTACAATGAGCAGTTCTTC. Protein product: CASSYREPTYNEQFF.

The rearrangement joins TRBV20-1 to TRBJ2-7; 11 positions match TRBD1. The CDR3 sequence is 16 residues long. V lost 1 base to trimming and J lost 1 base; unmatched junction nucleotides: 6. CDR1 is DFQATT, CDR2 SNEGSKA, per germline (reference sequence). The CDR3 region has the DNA TGCAGTGCTAGAGGGACAGGGGGCGCTTGGTCCTACGAGCAGTACTTC. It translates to CSARGTGGAWSYEQYF.

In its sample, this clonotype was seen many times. In DNA form, the CDR3 reads TGTGCCAGCCCTCCCCGGCAAGTGGGGGAAAGTCAGCCCCAGCATTTT. Its translation is CASPPRQVGESQPQHF. The rearrangement links TRBV25-1 to TRBJ1-5, with a weak D call TRBD1 (5 bases). The CDR3 runs 16 residues. Trimming shortened V by 8 bases and J by 6 bases, and 23 bases separated the two germline ends. CDR1 and CDR2 (germline): MGHDK, SYGVNS.

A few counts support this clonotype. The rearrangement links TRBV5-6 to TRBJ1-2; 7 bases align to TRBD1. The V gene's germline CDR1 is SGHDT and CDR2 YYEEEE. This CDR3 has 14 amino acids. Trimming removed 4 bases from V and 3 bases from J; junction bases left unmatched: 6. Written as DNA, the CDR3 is TGTGCCAGCAGCGCGACAGGGTACGACTATGGCTACACCTTC. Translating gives CASSATGYDYGYTF.

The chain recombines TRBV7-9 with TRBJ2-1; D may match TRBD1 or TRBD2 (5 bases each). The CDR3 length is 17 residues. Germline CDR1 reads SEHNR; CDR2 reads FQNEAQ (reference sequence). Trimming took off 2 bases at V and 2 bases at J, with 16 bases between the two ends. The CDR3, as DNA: TGTGCCAGCAGCTTAAGGTTATTGGGGGTGACCTACAATGAGCAGTTCTTC. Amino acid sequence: CASSLRLLGVTYNEQFF.

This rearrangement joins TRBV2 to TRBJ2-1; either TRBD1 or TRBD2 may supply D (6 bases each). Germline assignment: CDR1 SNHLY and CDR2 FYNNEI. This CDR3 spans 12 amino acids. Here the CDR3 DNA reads TGTGCGGGGGCCGGAGGGAGTAATGAGCAGTTCTTC. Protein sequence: CAGAGGSNEQFF.

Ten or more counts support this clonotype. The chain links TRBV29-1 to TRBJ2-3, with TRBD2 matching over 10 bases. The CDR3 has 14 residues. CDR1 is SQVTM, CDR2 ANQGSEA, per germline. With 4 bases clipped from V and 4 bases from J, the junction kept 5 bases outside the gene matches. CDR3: CSVGELAGADTQYF. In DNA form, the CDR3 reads TGCAGCGTTGGGGAGCTAGCGGGAGCAGATACGCAGTATTTT.

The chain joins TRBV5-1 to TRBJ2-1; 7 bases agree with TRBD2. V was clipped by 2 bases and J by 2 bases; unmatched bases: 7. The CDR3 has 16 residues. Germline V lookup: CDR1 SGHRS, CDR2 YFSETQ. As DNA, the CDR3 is TGCGCCAGCAGCTTAAGTGCGGGAGTACCCTACAATGAGCAGTTCTTC. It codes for CASSLSAGVPYNEQFF.

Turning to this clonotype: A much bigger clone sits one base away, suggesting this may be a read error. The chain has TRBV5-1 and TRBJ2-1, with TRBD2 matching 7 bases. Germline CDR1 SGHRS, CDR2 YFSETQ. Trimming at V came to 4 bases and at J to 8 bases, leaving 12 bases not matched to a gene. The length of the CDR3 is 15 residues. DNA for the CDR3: TGCGCCAGCAGCCCTGAGGGCGGGGGTATCTATGAGCAGTTCTTC. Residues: CASSPEGGGIYEQFF.

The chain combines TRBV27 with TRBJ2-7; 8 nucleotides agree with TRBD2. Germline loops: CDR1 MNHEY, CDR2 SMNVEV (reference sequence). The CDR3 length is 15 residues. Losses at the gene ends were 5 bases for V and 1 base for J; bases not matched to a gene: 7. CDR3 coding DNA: TGTGCCAGCAGTCTCCGCGGGGGGTTGTCCTACGAGCAGTACTTC. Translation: CASSLRGGLSYEQYF.

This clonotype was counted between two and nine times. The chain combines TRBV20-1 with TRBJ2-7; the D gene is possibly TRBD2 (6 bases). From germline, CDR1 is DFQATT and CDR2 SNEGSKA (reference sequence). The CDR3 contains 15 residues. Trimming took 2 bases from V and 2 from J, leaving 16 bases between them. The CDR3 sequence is CSARYLATIPYEQYF. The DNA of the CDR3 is TGCAGTGCTAGATATCTAGCGACAATTCCCTACGAGCAGTACTTC.

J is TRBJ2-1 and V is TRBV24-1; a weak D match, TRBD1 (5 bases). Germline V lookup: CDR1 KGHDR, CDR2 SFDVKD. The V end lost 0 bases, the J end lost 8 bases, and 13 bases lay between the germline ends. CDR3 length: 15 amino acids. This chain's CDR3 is CATSDLKQVSHEQFF. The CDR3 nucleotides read TGTGCCACCAGTGATTTGAAACAGGTGAGCCATGAGCAGTTCTTC.

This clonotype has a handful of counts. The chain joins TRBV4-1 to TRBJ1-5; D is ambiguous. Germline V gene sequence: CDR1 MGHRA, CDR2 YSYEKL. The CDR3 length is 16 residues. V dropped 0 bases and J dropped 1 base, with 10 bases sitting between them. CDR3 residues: CASSQDWGLSNQPQHF. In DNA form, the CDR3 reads TGCGCCAGCAGCCAAGATTGGGGTTTGAGCAATCAGCCCCAGCATTTT.

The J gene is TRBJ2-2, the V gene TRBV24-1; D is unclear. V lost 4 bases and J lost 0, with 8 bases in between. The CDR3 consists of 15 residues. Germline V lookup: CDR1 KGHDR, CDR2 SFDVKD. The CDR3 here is CATSESGANTGELFF. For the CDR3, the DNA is TGTGCCACCAGTGAATCCGGAGCGAACACCGGGGAGCTGTTTTTT.

CDR3 in DNA: TGCAGTGCTAATCCCTTTATGGCGGGAGTGAATGAGCAGTTCTTC. It translates to CSANPFMAGVNEQFF. The rearrangement joins TRBV20-1 to TRBJ2-1; 7 bases line up with TRBD2. The ends lost 4 bases at V and 7 bases at J; junction bases unmatched: 13. Germline CDR1 DFQATT, CDR2 SNEGSKA (reference sequence). This CDR3 is built from 15 residues.

The CDR3 sequence is CASSIFAGEGVWEQYF. CDR3 nucleotides: TGTGCCAGTAGTATATTCGCGGGAGAGGGGGTGTGGGAGCAGTACTTC. The chain has TRBV19 and TRBJ2-7; D is possibly TRBD2 (7 bases). With 2 bases removed from V and 7 bases from J, the gap between germline ends came to 21 bases. The CDR3 contains 16 residues. Per germline, CDR1 LNHDA and CDR2 SQIVND (reference sequence).